The TCR beta chain described here comes from a study of identical twins. Overall study results and limits: For zero-insertion analyses, partial confounding could come from invariant MAIT and iNKT cells. Models came in too low on out-of-frame TCR alpha sharing in monozygotic twins.

cDNA molecules carried unique molecular identifiers, and template switching added a universal primer site. TCRdb reanalysed the 5' RACE reads using MiXCR and keeps one entry per CDR3 protein. There are about 720,000 distinct CDR3 sequences in the sample; roughly 18% occur only once, and around 14% lies in the top ten. Germline values: CDR1 SGHDN, CDR2 FVKESK. There are 16 residues in the CDR3. Trimming took 3 bases from V and 0 from J; bases not matched to a gene: 2. About this clonotype: The antigen is undetermined.

The same sample was also used in a study of T cells expressing NK-cell markers. That work adds: Of CD8+ T cells, about 1.0-8% belonged to dominant NKG2C+ clonotypes in several donors.

The source of this sequence is a woman aged 18-30 years in good health. V and J are TRBV14 and TRBJ2-1; 10 bases agree with TRBD2. The sample comprised PBMCs. The CDR3 DNA is TGTGCCAGCAGCCAGAGGACTAGCGGCTCCTACAATGAGCAGTTCTTC. Its translation: CASSQRTSGSYNEQFF.